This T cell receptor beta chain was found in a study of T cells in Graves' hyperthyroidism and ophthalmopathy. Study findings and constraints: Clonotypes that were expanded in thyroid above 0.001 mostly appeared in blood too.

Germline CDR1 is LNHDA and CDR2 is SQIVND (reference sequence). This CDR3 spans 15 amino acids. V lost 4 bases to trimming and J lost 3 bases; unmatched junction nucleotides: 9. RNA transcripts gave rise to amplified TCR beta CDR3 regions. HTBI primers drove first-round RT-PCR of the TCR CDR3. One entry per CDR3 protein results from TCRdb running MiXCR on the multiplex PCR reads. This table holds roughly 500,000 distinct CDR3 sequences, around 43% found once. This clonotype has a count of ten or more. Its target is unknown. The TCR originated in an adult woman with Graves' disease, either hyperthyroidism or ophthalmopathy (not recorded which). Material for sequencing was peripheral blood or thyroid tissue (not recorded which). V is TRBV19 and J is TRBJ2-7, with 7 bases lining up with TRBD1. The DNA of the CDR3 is TGTGCCAGTAGTAGCTCCGGGACAGAGCTCTACGAGCAGTACTTC. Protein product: CASSSSGTELYEQYF.